This is a list of T cell receptor beta chains from one sample in a study of identifying expanded T cells in peripheral blood. Here immunoSEQ multiplex PCR was the method, and the copy in TCRdb shows in-frame clones only, minus some. The data show about 81,000 clones, roughly 84% seen once. The sequenced sample was blood. These receptors all stem from a person aged 18 to 75 in good health. Both conserved end residues are trimmed from each CDR3. Some rows mark clone size as missing; the rest say once, few, many or name a class of expanded clone.

v_call: TRBV5-4
j_call: TRBJ2-7
clone_size: -
cdr3_aa: ASSRNRVFPYEQY

v_call: TRBV7-2
j_call: TRBJ1-3
clone_size: -
cdr3_aa: ASSLVLGTGNTIY

v_call: TRBV11-1
j_call: TRBJ2-1
clone_size: -
cdr3_aa: ASSLGDRVNEQF

v_call: TRBV19
j_call: TRBJ2-7
clone_size: -
cdr3_aa: ASSPMGATRGDFEQY

v_call: TRBV19
j_call: TRBJ1-1
clone_size: -
cdr3_aa: ASSHRDRTPEAF

v_call: TRBV28
j_call: TRBJ2-7
clone_size: once
cdr3_aa: ASSLRQRASYEQY

v_call: TRBV28
j_call: TRBJ2-1
clone_size: -
cdr3_aa: ASSFVNGVEQF

v_call: TRBV28
j_call: TRBJ1-1
clone_size: -
cdr3_aa: ASRTGTLNTEAF

v_call: TRBV9
j_call: TRBJ2-1
clone_size: -
cdr3_aa: ASSETSRYNEQF

v_call: TRBV9
j_call: TRBJ2-7
clone_size: -
cdr3_aa: ASSVAVGFGYEQY

v_call: TRBV5-1
j_call: TRBJ2-2
clone_size: -
cdr3_aa: ASSWGRNTGELF

v_call: TRBV9
j_call: TRBJ2-2
clone_size: once
cdr3_aa: ASSLRGQGGTGELF

v_call: TRBV30
j_call: TRBJ2-3
clone_size: -
cdr3_aa: ALDLMTRGGDTQY

v_call: TRBV11-3
j_call: TRBJ2-5
clone_size: -
cdr3_aa: ASSLGLAGLETQY

v_call: TRBV10-1
j_call: TRBJ2-3
clone_size: once
cdr3_aa: ASIGDTARNTQY

v_call: TRBV25-1
j_call: TRBJ2-1
clone_size: -
cdr3_aa: ASSELDSGTDYNEQF

v_call: TRBV29-1
j_call: TRBJ2-2
clone_size: few
cdr3_aa: SVQTGGSTGELF

v_call: TRBV28
j_call: TRBJ1-4
clone_size: -
cdr3_aa: ASSSRTGLNEKLF

v_call: TRBV15
j_call: TRBJ2-1
clone_size: -
cdr3_aa: ATSRRAGDPF

v_call: TRBV9
j_call: TRBJ2-4
clone_size: once
cdr3_aa: ASSVAGGGGAQNIQY

v_call: TRBV11-1
j_call: TRBJ2-4
clone_size: -
cdr3_aa: ASSFGQGSSKNIQY

v_call: TRBV7-8
j_call: TRBJ2-1
clone_size: once
cdr3_aa: ASSLDSGSYNEQF

v_call: TRBV6-5
j_call: TRBJ2-7
clone_size: -
cdr3_aa: ASSSTGTDRGLEQY

v_call: TRBV27
j_call: TRBJ1-3
clone_size: -
cdr3_aa: ASRDAGNTIY

v_call: TRBV4-2
j_call: TRBJ2-3
clone_size: -
cdr3_aa: ASSQDLGGWSDTQY

v_call: TRBV11-3
j_call: TRBJ1-1
clone_size: once
cdr3_aa: ASSRGGWDTEAF

v_call: TRBV30
j_call: TRBJ2-2
clone_size: once
cdr3_aa: AWSVRVRGGTGELF

v_call: TRBV28
j_call: TRBJ1-5
clone_size: -
cdr3_aa: ASVPSRAGGNQPQH

v_call: TRBV25-1
j_call: -
clone_size: -
cdr3_aa: ASSGTSGRSYEQY

v_call: TRBV5-1
j_call: TRBJ1-1
clone_size: -
cdr3_aa: ASSLLGANTEAF

v_call: TRBV28
j_call: TRBJ2-5
clone_size: -
cdr3_aa: ASSSIQGIGETQY

v_call: TRBV4-1
j_call: TRBJ1-4
clone_size: once
cdr3_aa: ASSQDRAGSLNEKLF

v_call: TRBV28
j_call: TRBJ2-7
clone_size: -
cdr3_aa: ASRNLAGGFYEQY

v_call: TRBV18
j_call: TRBJ2-6
clone_size: -
cdr3_aa: ASSRDRGTSGANVLT

v_call: TRBV7-2
j_call: TRBJ2-7
clone_size: -
cdr3_aa: ASSLAIGLAGGTSYEQY

v_call: TRBV5-1
j_call: TRBJ2-7
clone_size: once
cdr3_aa: ASSGGTSGVSYEQY

v_call: TRBV11-3
j_call: TRBJ2-1
clone_size: once
cdr3_aa: ASSLYGSENNEQF

v_call: TRBV4-2
j_call: TRBJ1-3
clone_size: -
cdr3_aa: ASSQELLAGGGNTIY

v_call: TRBV4-3
j_call: TRBJ1-5
clone_size: -
cdr3_aa: ARGQGVGSGNQPQH

v_call: TRBV5-6
j_call: TRBJ2-3
clone_size: -
cdr3_aa: ASRGVDTQY

v_call: TRBV5-8
j_call: TRBJ2-7
clone_size: -
cdr3_aa: ASSFLSGRPGEQY

v_call: TRBV6-1
j_call: TRBJ1-5
clone_size: -
cdr3_aa: ASSESPVGTGSQPQH

v_call: TRBV6-5
j_call: TRBJ2-7
clone_size: -
cdr3_aa: ASSYNGQGASYEQY

v_call: TRBV19
j_call: TRBJ2-3
clone_size: -
cdr3_aa: ASSLAASTDTQY

v_call: TRBV2
j_call: TRBJ2-7
clone_size: many
cdr3_aa: ASSDRTYEQY

v_call: TRBV5-1
j_call: TRBJ2-3
clone_size: -
cdr3_aa: ASSLGRTETDTQY

v_call: TRBV15
j_call: TRBJ1-3
clone_size: once
cdr3_aa: ATSRDRGGGDFGNTIY

v_call: TRBV7-2
j_call: TRBJ1-1
clone_size: -
cdr3_aa: ASSPLTGKNTEAF

v_call: TRBV5-1
j_call: TRBJ2-1
clone_size: -
cdr3_aa: ASSPGLAGANEQF

v_call: TRBV2
j_call: TRBJ2-5
clone_size: -
cdr3_aa: ASSEGPETQY

v_call: TRBV28
j_call: TRBJ2-1
clone_size: -
cdr3_aa: ASSPTSGKFNEQF

v_call: TRBV10-3
j_call: TRBJ2-7
clone_size: -
cdr3_aa: AITRDSSYEQY

v_call: TRBV9
j_call: TRBJ1-2
clone_size: -
cdr3_aa: ASSVGFSGGYGYT

v_call: TRBV21-1
j_call: TRBJ2-7
clone_size: -
cdr3_aa: ASSKSRLNNEQY

v_call: TRBV27
j_call: TRBJ2-3
clone_size: once
cdr3_aa: ASSLAWRGVSRDTQY

v_call: TRBV18
j_call: TRBJ2-7
clone_size: few
cdr3_aa: ASSPPISTGSYEQY

v_call: TRBV15
j_call: TRBJ1-3
clone_size: -
cdr3_aa: ATSRDTGAGNTIY

v_call: TRBV19
j_call: TRBJ2-6
clone_size: -
cdr3_aa: ASSPRLAGGSGANVLT

v_call: TRBV4-3
j_call: TRBJ2-2
clone_size: -
cdr3_aa: ASSLKYGASGTGELF